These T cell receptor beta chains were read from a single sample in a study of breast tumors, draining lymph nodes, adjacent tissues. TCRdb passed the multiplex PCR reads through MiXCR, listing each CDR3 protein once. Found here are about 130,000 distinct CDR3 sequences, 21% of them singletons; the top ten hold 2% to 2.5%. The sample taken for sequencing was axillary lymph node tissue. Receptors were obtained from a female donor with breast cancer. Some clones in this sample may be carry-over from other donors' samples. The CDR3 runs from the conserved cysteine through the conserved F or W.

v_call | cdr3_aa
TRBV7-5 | CISVPGTVYEQYF
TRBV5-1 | CASSLAGSREQFF
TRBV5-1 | CASSFLGTGGPSNNEQFF
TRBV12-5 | CASGLKREAGGRTDTQYF
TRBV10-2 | CASSESGGEAFF
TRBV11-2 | CASSAPGGPGEQYF
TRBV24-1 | CATSDPRGDPRGYTF
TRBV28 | CACSTRSFNLPQHF
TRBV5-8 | CASTMTGAGQPQHF
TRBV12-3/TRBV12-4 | CASSAREGVTDTQYF
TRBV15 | CATSRTRGINQPQHF
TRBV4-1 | CASSQEFYLVLNTQYF
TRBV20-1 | CSASSSVSSYNEQFF
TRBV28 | CAGRGVQAGRYNEQFF
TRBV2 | CASSTRLAGFHDEQFF
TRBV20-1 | CSASTYEQYF
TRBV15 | CATSRDYRVDGYTF
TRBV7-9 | CASSDGGRSYEQYF
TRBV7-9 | CASSFDGYEQYF
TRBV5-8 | CASSLDTSGTYEQYF
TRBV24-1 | CATSESQANYGYTF
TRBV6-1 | CAGSEAGNGRGTGELFF
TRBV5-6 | CASSFRSLGDNSPLHF
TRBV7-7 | CASSPDRARPETQYF
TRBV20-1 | CSARTPGLADEQYF
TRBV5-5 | CASSFLGLARGRVYEQYF
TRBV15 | CATSRELAGSYEQYF
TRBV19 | CASSQKLSQPGLLNNEQFF
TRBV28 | CASSSPHTPLHF
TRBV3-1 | CASSQATPEQYF
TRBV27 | CASSLRRPTGGPYNSPLHF
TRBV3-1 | CASSRTSGSQGTYEQYF
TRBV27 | CASSITGTGPYEQYF
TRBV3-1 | CASSHGLAGGRPWEQYF
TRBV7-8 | CASSLETVGKPADTQYF
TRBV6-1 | CASSERQANYGYTF
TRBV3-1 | CASSQLGGLEQFF
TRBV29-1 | CSVVVSSNQPQHF
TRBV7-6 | CASSLAWVLAEGANTGELFF
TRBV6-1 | CASSLYPLGTGDNSPLHF
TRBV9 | CASSVVGEGGGRGNNEQFF
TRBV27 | CASSWGLTDNEQLF
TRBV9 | CASSVGPSTDTQYF
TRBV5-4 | CASSLSISGGESNEQFF
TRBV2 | CASSIAGAPDNEQYF
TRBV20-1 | CSATGTGVIGTEAFF
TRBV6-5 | CASRTSGGGDEQFF
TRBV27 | CASSLRSGFGYEQYF
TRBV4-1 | CASSRTGVYDTEAFF
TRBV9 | CASSPTGTPNTGELFF
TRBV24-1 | CATSDAAYGSYNEQFF
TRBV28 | CASRKDGNTGELFF
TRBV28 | CASSLIPGSGNTIYF
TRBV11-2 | CASSSPGQAYVNEQFF
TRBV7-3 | CASSLFLAGEDEQYF